These 23 T cell receptor beta chains were all obtained from the same sample, sequenced in a study of blood T cells in healthy people across ages. A second PCR of about 6 to 11 cycles used a sample-barcoded 5' primer and a J-beta primer mix. Via MiXCR, TCRdb re-called the 5' RACE reads, giving one row per CDR3 protein. The data hold about a million distinct CDR3 sequences, with roughly 51% observed a single time. Sequences were obtained from blood. These receptors were collected from a woman aged 60-75 years in good health.

The rearrangement links TRBV29-1 to TRBJ2-5; D may be TRBD1 (5 bases). The V gene's germline CDR1 is SQVTM and CDR2 ANQGSEA. The CDR3 runs to 12 residues. Between the trimmed V and J ends, which lost 1 base and 5 bases, there was a span of 8 bases. CDR3 region: CSVEGGWETQYF. The CDR3 region has the DNA TGCAGCGTTGAAGGGGGCTGGGAGACCCAGTACTTC. Using reference TRBV29-1 and TRBJ2-5 for the parts outside the CDR3, the full variable domain is SAVISQKPSRDICQRGTSLTIQCQVDSQVTMMFWYRQQPGQSLTLIATANQGSEATYESGFVIDKFPISRPNLTFSTLTVSNMSPEDSSIYLCSVEGGWETQYFGPGTRLLVL.

The CDR3 protein is CAISAVPENSPLHF. Written as DNA, the CDR3 is TGTGCCATCAGCGCAGTCCCAGAAAATTCACCCCTCCACTTT. The rearrangement links TRBV10-3 to TRBJ1-6, with unresolved D. V gave up 6 bases and J gave up 7 bases, with 13 bases separating them. Looked up from germline, CDR1 is ENHRY and CDR2 is SYGVKD. This CDR3 spans 14 amino acids.

For this clonotype: Given a much more abundant clone one base away, this may be a read error. This chain links TRBV29-1 with TRBJ1-5; D gene ambiguous. This CDR3 has 11 amino acids. V was trimmed by 4 bases and J by 5 bases, leaving 6 bases between them. Germline V gene data show CDR1 as SQVTM and CDR2 as ANQGSEA. The chain's CDR3 is CSVGIDQPQHF. Written as DNA, the CDR3 is TGCAGCGTTGGGATTGATCAGCCCCAGCATTTT.

V is TRBV5-1 and J is TRBJ2-7; D perhaps matches TRBD1 (6 bases). Trimming shortened V by 6 bases and J by 5 bases, and 18 bases separated the two germline ends. CDR1 and CDR2 from the germline V gene are SGHRS and YFSETQ. This CDR3 region has 14 residues. The CDR3 region is CASTDTRGHHEQYF. CDR3 bases: TGCGCCAGCACCGATACCAGGGGTCACCACGAGCAGTACTTC. The full variable domain, in which reference TRBV5-1 and TRBJ2-7 provide the parts outside the CDR3, is KAGVTQTPRYLIKTRGQQVTLSCSPISGHRSVSWYQQTPGQGLQFLFEYFSETQRNKGNFPGRFSGRQFSNSRSEMNVSTLELGDSALYLCASTDTRGHHEQYFGPGTRLTVT.

This clonotype has only a few counts. The V and J genes are TRBV7-8 and TRBJ2-7; 8 bases match TRBD1. The V and J ends lost 4 bases and 6 bases, in that order; junction bases with no gene match: 2. Germline CDR1 SGHVS, CDR2 FQNEAQ. This CDR3 has 12 amino acids. CDR3 in amino acids: CASSWTGSEQYF. The DNA of the CDR3 is TGTGCCAGCAGCTGGACAGGGTCCGAGCAGTACTTC. Looking up the rest from reference TRBV7-8 and TRBJ2-7 gives the full variable domain: GAGVSQSPRYKVAKRGQDVALRCDPISGHVSLFWYQQALGQGPEFLTYFQNEAQLDKSGLPSDRFFAERPEGSVSTLKIQRTQQEDSAVYLCASSWTGSEQYFGPGTRLTVT.

This clonotype was recorded only once. The chain is built from TRBV7-9 and TRBJ1-5; possible D gene TRBD1, 5 bases. Germline V gene data show CDR1 as SEHNR and CDR2 as FQNEAQ (reference sequence). V shed 5 bases and J shed 4 bases, with 18 bases lying between them. The CDR3 consists of 16 residues. CDR3 DNA: TGTGCCAGCAGCCGGGACGGAAGCTTAGCAAATCAGCCCCAGCATTTT. Its translation is CASSRDGSLANQPQHF.

V gene TRBV6-1 combines with J gene TRBJ2-1; a weak D match, TRBD2 (6 bases). Germline values: CDR1 MNHNS, CDR2 SASEGT. This CDR3 has 15 residues. Deletions cut 7 bases from V and 1 base from J, with 14 bases between. CDR3 region: CASTRLVESYNEQFF. The CDR3 DNA reads as TGTGCCAGCACCAGACTAGTCGAGTCCTACAATGAGCAGTTCTTC.

As to this clonotype: The junction departs from germline at one end; a sequencing error may be responsible. The chain couples TRBV11-2 to TRBJ1-1; 11 positions agree with TRBD1. The CDR3 runs to 16 residues. The germline gives CDR1 SGHAT, CDR2 FQNNGV. CDR3 residues: CACSLVRGTGGTEAFF. The CDR3 DNA follows: TGTGCCTGCAGCTTAGTAAGAGGGACAGGGGGCACTGAAGCTTTCTTT.

The CDR3: CSARDQSARVDSEHF. The CDR3 nucleotides are TGCAGTGCTAGAGACCAAAGCGCGAGGGTAGACAGTGAGCATTTT. The rearrangement uses TRBV20-1 and TRBJ1-5; D is possibly TRBD1 (5 bases). The V and J ends lost 0 bases and 14 bases respectively, with 23 bases between them. This CDR3 is 15 amino acids long. Germline CDR1 DFQATT, CDR2 SNEGSKA (reference sequence).

The J gene is TRBJ2-1, the V gene TRBV5-1; D may match TRBD1 or TRBD2 (6 bases each). Between the trimmed V and J ends, which lost 0 bases and 12 bases, there was a span of 13 bases. The CDR3 totals 13 residues. From germline, CDR1 is SGHRS and CDR2 YFSETQ. CDR3 region: CASSLEGGGVQFF. CDR3 bases: TGCGCCAGCAGCTTGGAGGGGGGAGGAGTGCAGTTCTTC. The full variable domain, rest sourced from reference TRBV5-1 and TRBJ2-1, is KAGVTQTPRYLIKTRGQQVTLSCSPISGHRSVSWYQQTPGQGLQFLFEYFSETQRNKGNFPGRFSGRQFSNSRSEMNVSTLELGDSALYLCASSLEGGGVQFFGPGTRLTVL.

The chain combines TRBV6-5 with TRBJ2-7; D not certain. The V end lost 0 bases, the J end lost 2 bases, and 11 bases lay between the germline ends. This CDR3 has 15 amino acids. CDR1 is MNHEY, CDR2 SVGAGI, per germline. The CDR3 DNA follows: TGTGCCAGCAGTTACTCGGCTGAAACGCCCTACGAGCAGTACTTC. This translates into CASSYSAETPYEQYF.

This clonotype was detected a few times. The J gene is TRBJ2-3, the V gene TRBV9; 8 nucleotides line up with TRBD2. Germline V CDR1 and CDR2: SGDLS, YYNGEE. V dropped 2 bases and J dropped 9; count of bases not matched to a gene: 5. The CDR3 covers 13 residues. In DNA form, the CDR3 reads TGTGCCAGCAGCGTGGACCCGGGGGGGACGCAGTATTTT. Translating it yields CASSVDPGGTQYF.

The chain combines TRBV25-1 with TRBJ1-1; 8 bases are shared with TRBD1. This CDR3 is built from 15 residues. The junction had 5 bases not matched to a gene; V was cut back by 5 bases and J by 0 bases. Germline values: CDR1 MGHDK, CDR2 SYGVNS. CDR3 sequence: CASSKQGAVNTEAFF. Written as DNA, the CDR3 is TGTGCCAGCAGTAAGCAGGGGGCGGTGAACACTGAAGCTTTCTTT.

There are a few counts of this clonotype. V is TRBV4-2 and J is TRBJ2-5; D not resolved. The germline V and J ends were trimmed by 4 bases and 2 bases, with 14 bases remaining between them. From germline, CDR1 is LGHNA and CDR2 YNFKEQ. The CDR3 is 15 residues long. The CDR3 DNA sequence: TGTGCCAGCAGCCGGGAAAGGACCCCTCAAGAGACCCAGTACTTC. Translation gives CASSRERTPQETQYF.

This chain links TRBV28 with TRBJ2-1; 11 nucleotides line up with TRBD1. The CDR3 is 17 residues long. V was clipped by 2 bases and J by 6 bases; unmatched bases: 9. Germline V gene sequence: CDR1 MDHEN, CDR2 SYDVKM. The CDR3 DNA reads as TGTGCCAGCAGTTTAGGTTCGGGACAGGGGGTTTTCAATGAGCAGTTCTTC. This sequence encodes CASSLGSGQGVFNEQFF.

Worth noting for this clonotype: The junction shows a germline mismatch at one end, possibly a read error. The chain joins TRBV12-3 or TRBV12-4 to TRBJ1-1, with TRBD1 matching 7 bases. This CDR3 region has 14 residues. CDR3 sequence (DNA): TGCGCCAGCAGCCGAAGACAGGGGAACACTGAAGCTTTCTTT. Its protein product is CASSRRQGNTEAFF.

The chain couples TRBV7-8 to TRBJ2-4, with D tentatively TRBD2 (6 bases). Trimming left V 6 bases short and J 6 bases short, with 18 bases between. The CDR3 runs 15 residues. CDR1 is SGHVS, CDR2 FQNEAQ, per germline. The CDR3 is CASRAREKEGNIQYF. CDR3 DNA: TGTGCCAGCAGGGCCCGGGAGAAGGAGGGAAACATTCAGTACTTC.

This clonotype turned up a few times. V and J are TRBV20-1 and TRBJ2-3, with 11 bases matching TRBD2. Trimming removed 6 bases from V and 5 bases from J; junction bases left unmatched: 13. CDR1 and CDR2 from the germline V gene are DFQATT and SNEGSKA (reference sequence). CDR3 length: 16 residues. DNA of the CDR3: TGCAGTGCCGAAGCCATAGCGGGAGGGCTCGTAGATACGCAGTATTTT. This translates into CSAEAIAGGLVDTQYF.

The CDR3: CASTTIAEVYNEQFF. CDR3 bases: TGTGCCAGCACCACGATAGCGGAAGTATACAATGAGCAGTTCTTC. The genes are TRBV6-2 or TRBV6-3 and TRBJ2-1; tentatively, D is TRBD2 (6 bases). Trimming took 7 bases from V and 4 from J, leaving 17 bases between them. Germline lookup yields CDR1 MNHEY and CDR2 SVGEGT. CDR3 length: 15 residues.

The rearrangement links TRBV10-3 to TRBJ1-1, with D hard to call. The germline V gene has CDR1 ENHRY and CDR2 SYGVKD. CDR3 length: 12 amino acids. Deletions cut 2 bases from V and 5 bases from J, with 6 bases between. The CDR3 DNA follows: TGTGCCATCAGTGAGCCTGGGACTGAAGCTTTCTTT. Its protein product is CAISEPGTEAFF.

The chain links TRBV27 to TRBJ1-2; maybe TRBD1 (5 bases). V was shortened by 5 bases and J by 4 bases, with 17 bases between the two germline ends. The CDR3 has 15 residues. The germline gives CDR1 MNHEY, CDR2 SMNVEV (reference sequence). The DNA for the CDR3 is TGTGCCAGCAGTCCCGGGACGTTTGGATCCTATGGCTACACCTTC. Encoded protein: CASSPGTFGSYGYTF.

The chain joins TRBV28 to TRBJ2-1; D may be TRBD1 (6 bases). Germline V gene sequence: CDR1 MDHEN, CDR2 SYDVKM. V lost 4 bases, J lost 7 bases, and 17 bases lay in between. This CDR3 is built from 15 residues. In nucleotides, the CDR3 is TGTGCCAGCAGTTCCCTGCCGGCAGGGGTGAATGAGCAGTTCTTC. Translation gives CASSSLPAGVNEQFF.

The J gene is TRBJ2-3, the V gene TRBV15, with 11 bases fitting TRBD2. J was trimmed by 0 bases and V by 6 bases; bases with no gene match: 5. CDR3 length equals 16 residues. Germline V CDR1 and CDR2: LNHNV, YYDKDF (reference sequence). The chain's CDR3 is CATSYWTSGSTDTQYF. As DNA, the CDR3 is TGTGCCACCAGTTACTGGACTAGCGGGAGCACAGATACGCAGTATTTT.